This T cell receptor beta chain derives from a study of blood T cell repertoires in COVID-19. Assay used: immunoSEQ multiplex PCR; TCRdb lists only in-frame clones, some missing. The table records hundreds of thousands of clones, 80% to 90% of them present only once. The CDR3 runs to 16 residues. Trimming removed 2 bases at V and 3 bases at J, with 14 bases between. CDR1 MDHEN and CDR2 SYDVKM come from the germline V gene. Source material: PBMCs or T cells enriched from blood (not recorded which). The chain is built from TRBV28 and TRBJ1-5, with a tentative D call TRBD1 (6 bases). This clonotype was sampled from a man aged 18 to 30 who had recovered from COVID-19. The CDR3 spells CASSLTGQSTNQPQHF. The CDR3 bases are TGTGCCAGCAGTTTAACCGGACAGTCTACCAATCAGCCCCAGCATTTT.